A selection of T cell receptor beta chains follows, all from one sample in a study of blood T cell repertoires in COVID-19. Using immunoSEQ multiplex PCR, the repertoire was profiled, and TCRdb retains in-frame clones only, with some absent. The sample contains some 270,000 clones, approximately 90% of which appear only once. The sample taken for sequencing was peripheral blood. The receptors here all came from a man aged 30 to 39 with acute or convalescent COVID-19. CDR3s include the opening cysteine and the closing phenylalanine or tryptophan. A D gene is named only where the DNA matches it firmly. Only part of the rows carry a size: once, few, many, or a class if the clone is expanded.

clone size	V gene	D gene	J gene	CDR3 protein	CDR3 DNA
-	TRBV28	-	TRBJ1-2	CASNRGLGDGYTF	TGTGCCAGCAACCGAGGACTCGGAGATGGCTACACCTTC
-	TRBV5-1	-	TRBJ1-3	CASSLAPVGNTIYF	TGCGCCAGCAGCTTGGCCCCAGTCGGAAACACCATATATTTT
-	TRBV2	TRBD2	TRBJ2-3	CASTVPGLGDTQYF	TGTGCCAGCACTGTCCCGGGACTAGGAGATACGCAGTATTTT
-	TRBV4-1	-	TRBJ1-5	CASSQDAGYSGQPQHF	TGCGCCAGCAGCCAAGATGCGGGGTATAGCGGTCAGCCCCAGCATTTT
-	TRBV19	-	TRBJ1-2	CASSSRVSYGYTF	TGTGCCAGTAGTAGCAGGGTTAGCTATGGCTACACCTTC
-	TRBV7-2	TRBD1	TRBJ2-3	CASSSGQNTDTQYF	TGTGCCAGCAGCTCGGGACAGAACACAGATACGCAGTATTTT
-	TRBV5-5	-	TRBJ2-6	CASSVTPNDVLTF	TGTGCCAGCAGCGTGACACCAAACGACGTCCTGACTTTC
-	TRBV18	TRBD2	TRBJ2-5	CASSEGLGGETQYF	TGTGCCAGCTCGGAAGGACTAGGAGGAGAGACCCAGTACTTC
-	TRBV5-4	-	TRBJ2-5	CASSPRWGGGEETQYF	TGTGCCAGCAGCCCCCGGTGGGGCGGGGGCGAAGAGACCCAGTACTTC
-	TRBV6-5	-	TRBJ1-6	CASRDSIGRSPLHF	TGTGCCAGCAGGGACAGCATAGGACGTTCACCCCTCCACTTT
-	TRBV5-1	TRBD1	TRBJ2-3	CASSVVTGTVNTDTQYF	TGCGCCAGCAGCGTAGTTACCGGGACAGTTAACACAGATACGCAGTATTTT
-	TRBV28	TRBD1	TRBJ1-6	CASKGQGYSPLHF	TGTGCCAGCAAGGGACAGGGCTATTCACCCCTCCACTTT
-	TRBV20-1	-	TRBJ2-1	CSASKRRESYNEQFF	TGCAGTGCTAGTAAGCGGAGGGAGTCCTACAATGAGCAGTTCTTC
-	TRBV12-3/TRBV12-4	-	TRBJ1-2	CASTSQINYGYTF	TGTGCCAGCACCTCACAGATAAACTATGGCTACACCTTC
-	TRBV6-5	TRBD1	TRBJ1-3	CASSYSTGGGNTIYF	TGTGCCAGCAGTTACTCGACAGGGGGCGGAAACACCATATATTTT
once	TRBV7-2	-	TRBJ2-5	CASSFSGQKETQYF	TGTGCCAGCAGCTTTAGTGGACAAAAAGAGACCCAGTACTTC
-	TRBV7-8	-	TRBJ2-7	CASSLAGLLYF	TGTGCCAGCAGCTTAGCGGGGCTCCTCTACTTC
-	TRBV19	-	TRBJ2-7	CASSIATGIYEQYF	TGTGCCAGTAGTATTGCCACGGGGATCTACGAGCAGTACTTC
once	TRBV30	-	TRBJ2-6	CAWSVLSGANVLTF	TGTGCCTGGAGTGTACTCTCTGGGGCCAACGTCCTGACTTTC
-	TRBV11-2	TRBD1	TRBJ2-7	CASSLAGQGVSEQYF	TGTGCCAGCAGCTTAGCGGGACAGGGGGTAAGCGAGCAGTACTTC
-	TRBV19	-	TRBJ2-7	CASSFGQPYEQYF	TGTGCCAGTAGTTTCGGACAACCCTACGAGCAGTACTTC
once	TRBV10-3	-	TRBJ2-7	CAISAGQNYEQYF	TGTGCCATCAGTGCCGGACAGAACTACGAGCAGTACTTC
-	TRBV2	TRBD1	TRBJ2-7	CASSDRQGATYEQYF	TGTGCCAGCAGTGATCGACAGGGGGCAACCTACGAGCAGTACTTC
few	TRBV10-3	-	TRBJ1-5	CAISGQEVNQPQHF	TGTGCCATCAGTGGACAGGAGGTGAATCAGCCCCAGCATTTT
-	TRBV12-3/TRBV12-4	TRBD2	TRBJ2-7	CASSLRGSYEQYF	TGTGCCAGCAGTTTGCGCGGGAGCTACGAGCAGTACTTC
-	TRBV7-7	-	TRBJ2-1	CASSLGRFEAWDEQFF	TGTGCTAGCAGCTTGGGGAGGTTTGAGGCTTGGGATGAGCAGTTCTTC
once	TRBV5-1	TRBD1	TRBJ1-1	CASSLEYGQGATEAFF	TGCGCCAGCAGCTTGGAATACGGACAGGGGGCCACTGAAGCTTTCTTT
-	TRBV4-1	TRBD2	TRBJ2-5	CASSQTSGTGETQYF	TGCGCCAGCAGCCAGACTAGCGGGACTGGGGAGACCCAGTACTTC
-	TRBV11-2	-	TRBJ1-4	CASSFAQENEKLFF	TGTGCCAGCAGCTTCGCTCAGGAAAATGAAAAACTGTTTTTT
-	TRBV5-6	-	TRBJ1-2	CASSLVFGQHNTNYGYTF	TGTGCCAGCAGCTTGGTTTTCGGACAGCACAATACTAACTATGGCTACACCTTC
-	TRBV10-1	-	TRBJ1-2	CASSDYSYGYTF	TGCGCCAGCAGTGACTACAGCTATGGCTACACCTTC
-	TRBV9	-	TRBJ1-2	CASSGTDYTF	TGTGCCAGCAGCGGGACAGACTACACCTTC